This T cell receptor beta chain originates from a study of CD8+ T cells in alopecia areata. RNA extraction was followed by reverse transcription into cDNA, which acted as the sequencing template. The method was immunoSEQ multiplex PCR; TCRdb's version includes in-frame clones alone and lacks a portion of them. The table lists fewer than 250,000 clones, about 40% of them singletons. The CDR3 loop spans 12 amino acids. V was pared by 0 bases and J by 8 bases, with 8 bases between. Germline V CDR1 and CDR2: GTSNPN, SVGIG (reference sequence). Study-level points and caveats: Amid tofacitinib therapy, many expanded lesional clones stayed present in scalp and blood. Lesional scalp exceeded normal scalp in clonality, especially in alopecia totalis/universalis.

Concerning this clone itself: Its antigen is as yet unknown.

Treatment denoted: oral pan-JAK inhibitor, 5-10 mg twice daily. The chain is built from TRBV30 and TRBJ2-1, with no clear D. The input for sequencing was CD4+ T cells sorted from blood, taken around week 36, from a patient treated with tofacitinib. This sequence originates from a human donor with alopecia areata. CDR3 sequence: CAWSVGLHEQFF. Here the CDR3 DNA reads TGTGCCTGGAGTGTAGGGTTGCATGAGCAGTTCTTC.